This is a list of T cell receptor beta chains from one sample in a study of cytomegalovirus exposure and HLA in healthy donors. The protocol was immunoSEQ multiplex PCR, while the TCRdb copy is restricted to in-frame clones and leaves out a portion. This sample yields approximately 100,000 clones, of which approximately 93% are seen a single time; 1.1% belongs to the top ten. The sample consisted of PBMCs. Every receptor here comes from a woman aged 30 to 39 in good health and CMV-seropositive. CDR3s include the opening cysteine and the closing phenylalanine or tryptophan. The D gene is left open where the match is weak. Size values are once, few and many counts, or a class for expanded clones, and some rows have none.

size: NA; J: TRBJ1-5; D: TRBD1; V: TRBV19; DNA: TGTGCCAGTAGTATTGGGACAGGGGGGGGTCAGCCCCAGCATTTT; CDR3: CASSIGTGGGQPQHF
size: NA; J: TRBJ2-7; D: TRBD2; V: TRBV28; DNA: TGTGCCAGCAGTCTTATGGGGAGCGGGAGTTCCTACGAGCAGTACTTC; CDR3: CASSLMGSGSSYEQYF
size: NA; J: TRBJ2-3; D: TRBD1; V: TRBV29-1; DNA: TGCAGCGGGGGACAGGGTTCAGATACGCAGTATTTT; CDR3: CSGGQGSDTQYF
size: NA; J: TRBJ2-3; D: NA; V: TRBV29-1; DNA: TGCAGCGTTGATATAGCAGGGGATGGCACAGATACGCAGTATTTT; CDR3: CSVDIAGDGTDTQYF
size: once; J: TRBJ1-2; D: NA; V: TRBV27; DNA: TGTGCCAGCCTAGGATCTTATGGCTACACCTTC; CDR3: CASLGSYGYTF
size: NA; J: TRBJ1-2; D: NA; V: TRBV28; DNA: TGTGCCAGCAGTTTAGAGGGGGTCTATGGCTACACCTTC; CDR3: CASSLEGVYGYTF
size: NA; J: TRBJ2-1; D: TRBD2; V: TRBV28; DNA: TGTGCCAGCGAGTACCTGGGGGGGGTAGGCTACAATGAGCAGTTCTTC; CDR3: CASEYLGGVGYNEQFF
size: NA; J: TRBJ2-7; D: TRBD2; V: TRBV2; DNA: TGTGCCAGCAGAACTAGCGGGAGTACCTACGAGCAGTACTTC; CDR3: CASRTSGSTYEQYF
size: NA; J: TRBJ2-2; D: TRBD2; V: TRBV10-3; DNA: TGTGCCATCAAAGGGACTAGCGAGAACACCGGGGAGCTGTTTTTT; CDR3: CAIKGTSENTGELFF
size: NA; J: TRBJ1-5; D: TRBD1; V: TRBV7-2; DNA: TGTGCCAGCAGCTTAGCTGGACAGGGTGTCGGGCAGCCCCAGCATTTT; CDR3: CASSLAGQGVGQPQHF
size: once; J: TRBJ2-3; D: TRBD2; V: TRBV4-3; DNA: TGCGCCAGCAGCCAAGATGGCCCCGGGAGGCTCAGCACAGATACGCAGTATTTT; CDR3: CASSQDGPGRLSTDTQYF
size: NA; J: TRBJ2-3; D: NA; V: TRBV7-8; DNA: TGTGCCAGCAGCTTAGCGATTGGTAGCGTAGTGGGAAACACAGATACGCAGTATTTT; CDR3: CASSLAIGSVVGNTDTQYF
size: once; J: TRBJ2-7; D: TRBD1; V: TRBV7-2; DNA: TGTGCCAGCAGCTTAGCGGACAGGGCCCAGCAGTACTTC; CDR3: CASSLADRAQQYF
size: NA; J: TRBJ2-2; D: NA; V: TRBV19; DNA: TGTGCCACAACAGACAGGCCCTACGGCACCGGGGAGCTGTTTTTT; CDR3: CATTDRPYGTGELFF